This T cell receptor beta chain originates from a study of early T cells in non-severe SARS-CoV-2 infection. In its sample, this clonotype was seen many times. The CDR3 length is 16 residues. CDR1 is SGDLS, CDR2 YYNGEE, per germline. Trimming pared 0 bases from V and 0 bases from J, leaving 11 bases between. TCRdb redid the calling of the 5' RACE reads with MiXCR, one entry per CDR3 protein. This table holds 35,000 to 45,000 distinct CDR3 sequences, roughly 6% found once. The source is an adult who was a healthcare worker with PCR-confirmed SARS-CoV-2 infection or an uninfected control (not recorded which). Sequenced here: whole blood, sampled at baseline. The rearrangement joins TRBV9 to TRBJ2-3, with D possibly matching TRBD2 (7 bases). The CDR3 sequence: CASSVEKGGSTDTQYF. CDR3 DNA sequence: TGTGCCAGCAGCGTAGAGAAGGGGGGGAGCACAGATACGCAGTATTTT.